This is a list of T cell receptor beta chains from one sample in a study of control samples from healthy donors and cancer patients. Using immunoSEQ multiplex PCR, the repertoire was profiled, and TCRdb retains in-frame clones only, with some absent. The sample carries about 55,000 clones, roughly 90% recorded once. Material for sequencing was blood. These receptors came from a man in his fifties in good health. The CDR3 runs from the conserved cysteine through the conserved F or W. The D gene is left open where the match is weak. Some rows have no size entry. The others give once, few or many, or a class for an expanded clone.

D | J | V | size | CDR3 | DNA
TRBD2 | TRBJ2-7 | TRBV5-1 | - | CASSLAGGPYEQYF | TGCGCCAGCAGCTTGGCGGGAGGGCCGTACGAGCAGTACTTC
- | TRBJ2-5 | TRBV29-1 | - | CSVTVVQETQYF | TGCAGCGTGACTGTGGTGCAAGAGACCCAGTACTTC
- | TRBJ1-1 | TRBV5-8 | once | CASSLIIAGMNTEAFF | TGTGCCAGCAGCTTGATCATCGCAGGCATGAACACTGAAGCTTTCTTT
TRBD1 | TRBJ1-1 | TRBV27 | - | CASSLMQGDTEAFF | TGTGCCAGCAGTTTAATGCAGGGGGACACTGAAGCTTTCTTT
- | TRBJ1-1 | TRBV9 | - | CASSIRSENTEAFF | TGTGCCAGCAGCATAAGATCGGAGAACACTGAAGCTTTCTTT
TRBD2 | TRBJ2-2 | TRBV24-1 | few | CATSGQLAVNTGELFF | TGTGCCACCAGTGGCCAACTAGCGGTGAACACCGGGGAGCTGTTTTTT
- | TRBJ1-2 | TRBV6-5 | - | CASSFRDSTGYTF | TGTGCCAGCAGTTTCAGGGATAGTACTGGCTACACCTTC
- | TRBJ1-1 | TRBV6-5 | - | CASSSDSRKAFF | TGTGCCAGCAGCTCGGACAGCCGTAAAGCTTTCTTT
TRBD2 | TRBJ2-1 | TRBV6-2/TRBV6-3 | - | CASSRLAGPYNEQFF | TGTGCCAGCAGTCGACTAGCGGGGCCCTACAATGAGCAGTTCTTC
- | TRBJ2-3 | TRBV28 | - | CASSRGGTDTQYF | TGTGCCAGCAGTCGCGGCGGTACAGATACGCAGTATTTT
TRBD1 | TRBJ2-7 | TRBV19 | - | CASSNKPQEDRGSYEQYF | TGTGCCAGTAGTAACAAACCCCAGGAGGACAGGGGTTCCTACGAGCAGTACTTC
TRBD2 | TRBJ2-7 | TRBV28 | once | CASSSGLAGGDEQYF | TGTGCCAGCAGTTCCGGACTAGCGGGAGGGGACGAGCAGTACTTC
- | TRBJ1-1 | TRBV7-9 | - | CASSPRQDTEAFF | TGTGCCAGCAGCCCTCGACAGGACACTGAAGCTTTCTTT
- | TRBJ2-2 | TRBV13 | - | CASSLGDSGELFF | TGTGCCAGCAGCTTAGGGGACTCCGGGGAGCTGTTTTTT
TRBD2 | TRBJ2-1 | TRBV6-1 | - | CASREVGRALNEQFF | TGTGCCAGCAGAGAAGTCGGGAGGGCCCTCAATGAGCAGTTCTTC
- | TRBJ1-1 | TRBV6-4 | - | CASPPGGSGTEAFF | TGTGCCAGCCCCCCGGGAGGGTCGGGCACTGAAGCTTTCTTT
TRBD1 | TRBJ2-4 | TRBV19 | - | CASSIYGTGTDIQYF | TGTGCCAGTAGTATATACGGGACAGGGACGGACATTCAGTACTTC
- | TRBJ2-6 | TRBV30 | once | CAWSTGANVLTF | TGTGCCTGGAGTACTGGGGCCAACGTCCTGACTTTC
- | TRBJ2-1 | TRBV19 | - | CASSIGSPGENEQFF | TGTGCCAGTAGTATCGGGTCCCCCGGTGAGAATGAGCAGTTCTTC
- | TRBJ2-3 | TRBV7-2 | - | CASSLLTDTQYF | TGTGCCAGCAGCTTACTGACAGATACGCAGTATTTT
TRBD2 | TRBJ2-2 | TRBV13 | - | CASSTLSGSAGELFF | TGTGCCAGCAGCACCCTTAGCGGGAGTGCCGGGGAGCTGTTTTTT
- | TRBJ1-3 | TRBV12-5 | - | CASGLSGTSVSGNTIYF | TGTGCTAGTGGTTTGAGTGGGACAAGCGTCTCTGGAAACACCATATATTTT
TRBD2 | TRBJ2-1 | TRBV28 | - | CASTSGSYNEQFF | TGTGCCAGCACTAGCGGGAGCTACAATGAGCAGTTCTTC
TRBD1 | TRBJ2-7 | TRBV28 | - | CASSFSPQGAEQYF | TGTGCCAGCAGTTTTTCTCCCCAGGGGGCTGAGCAGTACTTC
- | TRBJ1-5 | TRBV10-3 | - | CAISESMNRVANQPQHF | TGTGCCATCAGTGAGTCGATGAACAGGGTGGCGAATCAGCCCCAGCATTTT
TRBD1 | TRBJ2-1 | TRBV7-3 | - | CASSTVGQGGGNEQFF | TGTGCCAGCAGCACCGTGGGACAGGGGGGAGGAAATGAGCAGTTCTTC
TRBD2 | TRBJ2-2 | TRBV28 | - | CASSFGAPSGNTGELFF | TGTGCCAGCAGTTTTGGGGCCCCTAGCGGGAACACCGGGGAGCTGTTTTTT
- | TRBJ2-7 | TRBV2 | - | CASDGGSYEQYF | TGTGCCAGCGATGGCGGCTCCTACGAGCAGTACTTC
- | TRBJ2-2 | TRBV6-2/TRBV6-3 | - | CASSQNTGELFF | TGTGCCAGCAGCCAAAACACCGGGGAGCTGTTTTTT
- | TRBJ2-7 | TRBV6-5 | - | CASSYGRDVLEQYF | TGTGCCAGCAGTTACGGACGAGACGTGCTCGAGCAGTACTTC
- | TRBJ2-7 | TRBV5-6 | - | CASSLLAGPYEQYF | TGTGCCAGCAGCTTGCTGGCGGGTCCCTACGAGCAGTACTTC
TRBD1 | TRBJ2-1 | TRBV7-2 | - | CASSLAGQKGNEQFF | TGTGCCAGCAGCTTAGCGGGACAGAAGGGGAATGAGCAGTTCTTC
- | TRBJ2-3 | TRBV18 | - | CASSLPSTDTQYF | TGTGCCAGCTCACTCCCTAGCACAGATACGCAGTATTTT
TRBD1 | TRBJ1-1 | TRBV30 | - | CAWGKGQGGTEAFF | TGTGCCTGGGGGAAGGGACAGGGTGGAACTGAAGCTTTCTTT
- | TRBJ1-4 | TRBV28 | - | CAAGGQDEKLFF | TGCGCAGCCGGAGGGCAGGATGAAAAACTGTTTTTT
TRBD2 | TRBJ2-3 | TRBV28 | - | CVAGGSTDTQYF | TGCGTAGCGGGAGGGTCCACAGATACGCAGTATTTT
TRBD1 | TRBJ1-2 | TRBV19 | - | CASSMRDRWGYGYTF | TGTGCCAGTAGTATGAGGGACAGGTGGGGCTATGGCTACACCTTC
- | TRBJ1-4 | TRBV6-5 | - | CASSRGLTSNEKLFF | TGTGCCAGCAGTAGGGGCTTGACTTCTAATGAAAAACTGTTTTTT
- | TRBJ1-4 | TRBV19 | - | CASSTQTGSTNEKLFF | TGTGCCAGTAGTACGCAGACGGGGTCAACTAATGAAAAACTGTTTTTT
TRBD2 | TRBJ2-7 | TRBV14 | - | CASSQFAGVMYEQYF | TGTGCCAGCAGCCAATTTGCGGGAGTAATGTACGAGCAGTACTTC
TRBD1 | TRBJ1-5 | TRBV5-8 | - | CASSQTGYGQPQHF | TGTGCCAGCAGCCAGACAGGGTATGGTCAGCCCCAGCATTTT